Following are 6 T cell receptor beta chains from one sample sequenced in a study of cytomegalovirus exposure and HLA in healthy donors. Method: immunoSEQ multiplex PCR; TCRdb's copy keeps in-frame clones and lacks some. The table lists about 150,000 clones, 85% to 90% of them singletons, with 2.5% to 3% in the top ten. Sequencing was done on a sample of PBMCs. Receptors originate from a man younger than 30 in good health and CMV-seronegative.

This sequence joins TRBV5-4 and TRBJ1-3; a possible D gene is TRBD1 (6 bases). Trimming left V 4 bases short and J 1 base short, with 15 bases between. CDR1 and CDR2 (germline): SGHNT, YYREEE (reference sequence). The CDR3 has 16 amino acids. This CDR3 reads CASSGNYQGSGNTIYF. In DNA form, the CDR3 reads TGTGCCAGCAGCGGAAATTACCAGGGGTCTGGAAACACCATATATTTT.

The rearrangement joins TRBV19 to TRBJ2-5; TRBD2 aligns across 10 bases. Germline V gene data show CDR1 as LNHDA and CDR2 as SQIVND (reference sequence). The V and J ends lost 0 bases and 0 bases, in that order; junction bases with no gene match: 4. The CDR3 sequence is 17 residues long. The CDR3 sequence: CASSIDSGTSDQETQYF. Written as DNA, the CDR3 is TGTGCCAGTAGTATAGATTCCGGGACTAGCGACCAAGAGACCCAGTACTTC.

The V gene is TRBV7-9, the J gene TRBJ1-4; D uncertain. This CDR3 is built from 16 residues. Germline CDR1 reads SEHNR; CDR2 reads FQNEAQ (reference sequence). V dropped 5 bases and J dropped 0 bases, with 13 bases sitting between them. The CDR3 spells CASSGGVFATNEKLFF. The CDR3 DNA is TGTGCCAGCAGCGGCGGGGTCTTTGCAACTAATGAAAAACTGTTTTTT.

As DNA, the CDR3 is TGTGCCAGCCAAACGGGACTCAGTAAGGGAGATACGCAGTATTTT. Protein: CASQTGLSKGDTQYF. The chain is built from TRBV2 and TRBJ2-3; D perhaps matches TRBD2 (6 bases). This CDR3 comprises 15 residues. Per the germline V gene, CDR1 is SNHLY and CDR2 is FYNNEI. Trimming removed 8 bases from V and 5 bases from J, with 20 bases in between.

The J gene is TRBJ1-5, the V gene TRBV7-8, with a weak D call TRBD1 (6 bases). Trimming shortened V by 5 bases and J by 0 bases, and 11 bases separated the two germline ends. The CDR3 runs 15 residues. Germline CDR1 is SGHVS and CDR2 is FQNEAQ. The CDR3 sequence is CASSPWTVSNQPQHF. For the CDR3, the DNA is TGTGCCAGCAGCCCCTGGACAGTTAGCAATCAGCCCCAGCATTTT. The full variable domain, with the rest looked up from reference TRBV7-8 and TRBJ1-5, is GAGVSQSPRYKVAKRGQDVALRCDPISGHVSLFWYQQALGQGPEFLTYFQNEAQLDKSGLPSDRFFAERPEGSVSTLKIQRTQQEDSAVYLCASSPWTVSNQPQHFGDGTRLSIL.

This clone was seen only a few times. The genes are TRBV10-3 and TRBJ2-7; weak D call: TRBD1 (5 bases). Germline CDR1 ENHRY, CDR2 SYGVKD. This CDR3 contains 11 residues. The V end lost 4 bases, the J end lost 5 bases, and 6 bases lay between the germline ends. The CDR3 coding sequence is TGTGCCATCAGTGCAGGGCACGAGCAGTACGTC. This codes for CAISAGHEQYV.